The clone carrying this T cell receptor (beta chain) was counted between two and nine times. Germline V gene sequence: CDR1 SGHTA, CDR2 FQGNSA. Trimming removed 3 bases from V and 4 bases from J, with 9 bases in between. This CDR3 contains 13 residues. These data come from a study of beta chain features in type 1 diabetes. Reverse transcribing all isolated RNA meant expressed TCRB transcripts were sequenced. Repertoires were generated with immunoSEQ multiplex PCR, while TCRdb's copy carries only in-frame clones and drops some. This table holds a few hundred thousand clones, 25% to 35% found once. The sequenced sample was central memory CD4+ T cells from blood. The source of this sequence is a man aged 25 to 40 in good health. The chain couples TRBV7-2 to TRBJ2-5, with D perhaps matching TRBD2 (5 bases). CDR3 nucleotides: TGTGCCAGCAGCTTTCGGGGTTCAGAGACCCAGTACTTC. Amino acid sequence: CASSFRGSETQYF.